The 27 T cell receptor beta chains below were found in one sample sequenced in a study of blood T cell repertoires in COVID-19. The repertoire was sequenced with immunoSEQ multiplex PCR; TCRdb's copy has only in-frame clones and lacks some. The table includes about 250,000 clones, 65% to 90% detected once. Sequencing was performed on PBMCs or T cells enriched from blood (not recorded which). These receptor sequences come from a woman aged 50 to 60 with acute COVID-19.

The DNA of the CDR3 is TGTGCCAGCAGCCTTTCCGGGACAGGGGGCGAAAAACTGTTTTTT. Translation: CASSLSGTGGEKLFF. The J gene is TRBJ1-4, the V gene TRBV3-1 (or the pseudogene TRBV3-2); TRBD1 matches 12 bases. CDR1 LGHDT and CDR2 YNNKEL come from the germline V gene (reference sequence). Trimming removed 4 bases from V and 8 bases from J; junction bases left unmatched: 5. This CDR3 spans 15 amino acids.

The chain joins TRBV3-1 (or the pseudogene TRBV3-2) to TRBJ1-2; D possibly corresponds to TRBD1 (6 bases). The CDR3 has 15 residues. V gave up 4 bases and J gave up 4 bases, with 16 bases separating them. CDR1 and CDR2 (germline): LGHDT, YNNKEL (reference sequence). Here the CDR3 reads CASSPQGTRGYGYTF. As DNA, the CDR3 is TGTGCCAGCAGCCCCCAGGGGACGAGAGGCTATGGCTACACCTTC.

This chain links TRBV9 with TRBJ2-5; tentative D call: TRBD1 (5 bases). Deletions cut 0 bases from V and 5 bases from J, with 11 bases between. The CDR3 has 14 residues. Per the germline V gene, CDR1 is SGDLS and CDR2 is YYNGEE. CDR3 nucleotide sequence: TGTGCCAGCAGCGTAGACTACAGGTCGGAGACCCAGTACTTC. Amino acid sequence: CASSVDYRSETQYF.

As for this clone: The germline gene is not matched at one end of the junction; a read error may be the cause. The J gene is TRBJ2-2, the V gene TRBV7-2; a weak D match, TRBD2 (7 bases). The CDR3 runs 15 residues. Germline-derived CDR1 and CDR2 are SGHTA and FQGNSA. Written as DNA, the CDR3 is TGCGCCAGCAGCTTGGGGGGGCTAGTCGGCGGGGAGCTGTTTTTT. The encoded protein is CASSLGGLVGGELFF.

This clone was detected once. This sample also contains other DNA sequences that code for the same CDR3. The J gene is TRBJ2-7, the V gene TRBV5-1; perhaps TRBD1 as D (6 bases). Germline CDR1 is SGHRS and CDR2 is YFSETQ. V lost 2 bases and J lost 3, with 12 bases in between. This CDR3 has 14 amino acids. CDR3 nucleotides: TGCGCCAGCAGCTTACAGGGTGCGGGCTACGAGCAGTACTTC. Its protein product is CASSLQGAGYEQYF.

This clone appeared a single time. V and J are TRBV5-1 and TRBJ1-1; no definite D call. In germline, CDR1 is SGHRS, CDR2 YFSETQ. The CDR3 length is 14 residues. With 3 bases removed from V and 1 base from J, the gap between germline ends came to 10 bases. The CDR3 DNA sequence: TGCGCCAGCAGCTCGGCGGTATCGAACACTGAAGCTTTCTTT. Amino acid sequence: CASSSAVSNTEAFF.

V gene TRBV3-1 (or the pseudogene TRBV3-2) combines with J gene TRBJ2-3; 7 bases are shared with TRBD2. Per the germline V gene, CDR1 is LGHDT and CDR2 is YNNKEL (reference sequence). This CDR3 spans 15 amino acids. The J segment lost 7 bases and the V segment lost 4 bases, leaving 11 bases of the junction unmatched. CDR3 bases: TGTGCCAGCAGCCCACGGGATGGGGGGGGAAATACGCAGTATTTT. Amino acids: CASSPRDGGGNTQYF.

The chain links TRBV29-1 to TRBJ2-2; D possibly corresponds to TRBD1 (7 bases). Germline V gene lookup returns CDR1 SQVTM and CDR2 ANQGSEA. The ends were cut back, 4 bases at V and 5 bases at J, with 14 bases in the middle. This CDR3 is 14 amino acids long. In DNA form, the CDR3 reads TGCAGCGTTGGGGCAGGGGGGCGAACCGGGGAGCTGTTTTTT. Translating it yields CSVGAGGRTGELFF.

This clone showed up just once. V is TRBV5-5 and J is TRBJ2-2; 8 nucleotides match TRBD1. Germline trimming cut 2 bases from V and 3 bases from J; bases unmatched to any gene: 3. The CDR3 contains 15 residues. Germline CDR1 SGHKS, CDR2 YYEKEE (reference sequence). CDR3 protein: CASSFETGDTGELFF. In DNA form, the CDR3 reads TGTGCCAGCAGCTTTGAGACAGGGGACACCGGGGAGCTGTTTTTT. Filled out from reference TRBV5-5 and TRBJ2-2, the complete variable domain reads DAGVTQSPTHLIKTRGQQVTLRCSPISGHKSVSWYQQVLGQGPQFIFQYYEKEERGRGNFPDRFSARQFPNYSSELNVNALLLGDSALYLCASSFETGDTGELFFGEGSRLTVL.

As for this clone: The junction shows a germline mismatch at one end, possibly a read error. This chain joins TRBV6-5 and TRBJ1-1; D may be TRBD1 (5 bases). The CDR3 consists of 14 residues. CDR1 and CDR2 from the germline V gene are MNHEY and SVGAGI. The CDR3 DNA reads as TGTGCCAGCAGTGACTCCTGGGGGGGCACTGAAGCTTTCTTT. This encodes CASSDSWGGTEAFF.

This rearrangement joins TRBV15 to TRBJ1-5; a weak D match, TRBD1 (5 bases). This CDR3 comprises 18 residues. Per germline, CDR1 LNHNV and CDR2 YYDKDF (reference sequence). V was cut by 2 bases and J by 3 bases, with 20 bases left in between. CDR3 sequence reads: CATSRPTNTRQSNQPQHF. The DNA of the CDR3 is TGTGCCACCAGCAGACCTACGAACACACGACAGTCCAATCAGCCCCAGCATTTT.

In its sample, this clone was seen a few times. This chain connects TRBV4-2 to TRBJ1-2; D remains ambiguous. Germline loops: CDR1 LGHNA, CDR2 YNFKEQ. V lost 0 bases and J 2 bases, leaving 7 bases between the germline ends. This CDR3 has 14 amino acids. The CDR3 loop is CASSQENINYGYTF. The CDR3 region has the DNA TGTGCCAGCAGCCAAGAAAACATCAACTATGGCTACACCTTC.

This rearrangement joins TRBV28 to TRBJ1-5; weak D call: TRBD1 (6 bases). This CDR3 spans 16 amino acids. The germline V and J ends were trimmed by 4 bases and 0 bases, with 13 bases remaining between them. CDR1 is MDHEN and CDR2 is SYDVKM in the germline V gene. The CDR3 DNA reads TGTGCCAGCAGTTCCCGGGACACCTATAGCAATCAGCCCCAGCATTTT. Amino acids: CASSSRDTYSNQPQHF.

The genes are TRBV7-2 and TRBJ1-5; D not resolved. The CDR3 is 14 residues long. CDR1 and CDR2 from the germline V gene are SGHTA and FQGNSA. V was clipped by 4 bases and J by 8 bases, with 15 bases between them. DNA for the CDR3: TGTGCCAGCAGCTCCCCTCCCACTACCGAGCCCCAGCATTTT. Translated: CASSSPPTTEPQHF.

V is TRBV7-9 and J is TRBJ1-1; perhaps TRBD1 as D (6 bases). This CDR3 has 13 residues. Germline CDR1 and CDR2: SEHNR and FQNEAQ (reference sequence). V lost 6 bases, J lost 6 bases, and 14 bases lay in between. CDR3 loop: CASSQQGFAEAFF. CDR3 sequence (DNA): TGTGCCAGCAGTCAACAGGGATTCGCTGAAGCTTTCTTT.

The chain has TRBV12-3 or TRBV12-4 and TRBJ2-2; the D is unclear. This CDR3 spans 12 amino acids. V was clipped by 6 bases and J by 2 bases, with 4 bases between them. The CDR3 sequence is CASRYNTGELFF. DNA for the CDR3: TGTGCCAGCAGGTATAACACCGGGGAGCTGTTTTTT.

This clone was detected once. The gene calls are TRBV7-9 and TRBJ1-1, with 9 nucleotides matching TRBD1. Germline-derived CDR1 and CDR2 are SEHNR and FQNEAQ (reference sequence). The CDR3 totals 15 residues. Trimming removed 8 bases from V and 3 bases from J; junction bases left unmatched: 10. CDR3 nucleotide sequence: TGTGCCAGCGGTCGCCTGGACAGGGGTGACACTGAAGCTTTCTTT. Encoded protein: CASGRLDRGDTEAFF.

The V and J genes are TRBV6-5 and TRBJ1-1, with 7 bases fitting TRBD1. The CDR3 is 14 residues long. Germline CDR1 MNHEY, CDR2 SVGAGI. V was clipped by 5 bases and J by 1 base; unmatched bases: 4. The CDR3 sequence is CASSPGQRNTEAFF. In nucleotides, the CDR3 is TGTGCCAGCAGTCCGGGACAGAGGAACACTGAAGCTTTCTTT.

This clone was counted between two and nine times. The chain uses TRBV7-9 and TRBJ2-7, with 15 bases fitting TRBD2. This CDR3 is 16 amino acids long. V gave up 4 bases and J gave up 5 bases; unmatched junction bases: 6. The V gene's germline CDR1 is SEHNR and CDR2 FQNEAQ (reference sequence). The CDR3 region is CASSYGLAGGLDEQYF. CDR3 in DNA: TGTGCCAGCAGCTATGGACTAGCGGGGGGGCTGGACGAGCAGTACTTC.

The CDR3 bases are TGTGCCAGCACAGGGACAGGGGGCAATAGCAATCAGCCCCAGCATTTT. Translating it yields CASTGTGGNSNQPQHF. V is TRBV2 and J is TRBJ1-5; 12 bases agree with TRBD1. The CDR3 totals 16 residues. Germline trimming cut 7 bases from V and 0 bases from J; bases unmatched to any gene: 4. The germline gives CDR1 SNHLY, CDR2 FYNNEI.

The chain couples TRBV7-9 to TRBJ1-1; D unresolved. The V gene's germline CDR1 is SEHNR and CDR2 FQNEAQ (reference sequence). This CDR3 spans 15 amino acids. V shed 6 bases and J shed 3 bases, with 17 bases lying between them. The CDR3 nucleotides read TGTGCCAGCAGATACGAAGGATATCGGGACACTGAAGCTTTCTTT. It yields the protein CASRYEGYRDTEAFF.

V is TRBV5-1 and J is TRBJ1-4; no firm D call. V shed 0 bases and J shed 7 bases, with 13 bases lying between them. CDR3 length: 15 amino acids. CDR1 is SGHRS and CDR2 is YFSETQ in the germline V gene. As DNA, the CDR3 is TGCGCCAGCAGCTTGGATGTGGGAGCAGGTGAAAAACTGTTTTTT. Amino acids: CASSLDVGAGEKLFF.

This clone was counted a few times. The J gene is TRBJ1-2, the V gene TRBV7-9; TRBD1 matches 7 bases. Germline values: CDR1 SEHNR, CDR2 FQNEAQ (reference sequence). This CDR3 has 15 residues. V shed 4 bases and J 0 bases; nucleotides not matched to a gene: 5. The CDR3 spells CASSSRDRANYGYTF. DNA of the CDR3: TGTGCCAGCAGCTCCCGGGACAGAGCTAACTATGGCTACACCTTC.

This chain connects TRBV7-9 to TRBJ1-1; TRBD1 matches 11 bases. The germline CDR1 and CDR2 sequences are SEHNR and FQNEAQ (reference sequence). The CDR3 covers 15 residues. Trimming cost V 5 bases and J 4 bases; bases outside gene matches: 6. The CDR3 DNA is TGTGCCAGCAGCACCCCCGGGACAGGGGGCACTGAAGCTTTCTTT. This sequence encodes CASSTPGTGGTEAFF. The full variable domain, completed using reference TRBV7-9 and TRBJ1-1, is DTGVSQNPRHKITKRGQNVTFRCDPISEHNRLYWYRQTLGQGPEFLTYFQNEAQLEKSRLLSDRFSAERPKGSFSTLEIQRTEQGDSAMYLCASSTPGTGGTEAFFGQGTRLTVV.

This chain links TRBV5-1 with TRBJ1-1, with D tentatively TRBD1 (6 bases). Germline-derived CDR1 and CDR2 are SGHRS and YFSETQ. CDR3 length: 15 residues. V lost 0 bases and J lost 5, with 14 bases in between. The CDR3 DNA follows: TGCGCCAGCAGCTTGGTAACAGGGACGGGGACTGAAGCTTTCTTT. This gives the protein CASSLVTGTGTEAFF.

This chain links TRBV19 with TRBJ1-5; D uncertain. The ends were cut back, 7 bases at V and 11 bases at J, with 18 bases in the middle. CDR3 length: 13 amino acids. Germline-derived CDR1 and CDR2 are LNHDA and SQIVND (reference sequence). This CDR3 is CASTWTPGGTQHF. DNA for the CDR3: TGTGCCAGTACCTGGACTCCGGGAGGGACCCAGCATTTT.

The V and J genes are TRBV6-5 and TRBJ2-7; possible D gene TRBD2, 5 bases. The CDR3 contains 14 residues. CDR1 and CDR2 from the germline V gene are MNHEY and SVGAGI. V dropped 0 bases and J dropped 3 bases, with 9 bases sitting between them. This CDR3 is CASSYSGERYEQYF. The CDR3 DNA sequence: TGTGCCAGCAGTTACTCCGGGGAGCGCTACGAGCAGTACTTC.